This TCR beta chain emerged from a study of identical twins. TCRdb reprocessed the 5' RACE reads with MiXCR, giving one entry per CDR3 protein. This sample carries 400,000 to 550,000 distinct CDR3 sequences, 14% of them seen once, and the ten largest clones take about 1%. Trimming shortened V by 5 bases and J by 2 bases, and 17 bases separated the two germline ends. The CDR3 has 15 residues. Germline CDR1 and CDR2: SGHRS and YFSETQ. These same data were also listed under a study on yellow fever vaccine responses in identical twins.

Sequenced: CD4+ T cells sorted from blood. The receptor was derived from a woman aged 18 to 35 in good health. The V call is TRBV5-1, the J call TRBJ2-7; maybe TRBD2 (6 bases). CDR3 amino acids: CASRREASATYEQYF. CDR3 DNA sequence: TGCGCCAGCAGGAGGGAGGCTAGCGCGACCTACGAGCAGTACTTC.